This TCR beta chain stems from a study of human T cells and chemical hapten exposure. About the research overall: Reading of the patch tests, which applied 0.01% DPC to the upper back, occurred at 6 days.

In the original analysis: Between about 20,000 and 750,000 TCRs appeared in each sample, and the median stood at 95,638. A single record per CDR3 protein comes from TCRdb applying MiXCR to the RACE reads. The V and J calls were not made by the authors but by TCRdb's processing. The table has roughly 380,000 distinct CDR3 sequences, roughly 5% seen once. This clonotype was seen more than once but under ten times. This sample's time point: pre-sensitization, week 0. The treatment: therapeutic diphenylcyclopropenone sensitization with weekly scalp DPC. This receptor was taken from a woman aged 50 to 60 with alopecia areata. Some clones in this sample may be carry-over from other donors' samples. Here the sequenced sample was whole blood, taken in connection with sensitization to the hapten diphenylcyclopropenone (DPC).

CDR3 region: CASSLRDRGRGTSHRSYNEQFF. CDR3 DNA sequence: TGTGCCAGCAGCTTAAGGGACAGGGGGCGTGGGACTTCCCACCGCTCCTACAATGAGCAGTTCTTC. V is TRBV7-3 and J is TRBJ2-1; 12 nucleotides match TRBD1. This CDR3 contains 22 residues. Germline CDR1 SGHTA, CDR2 FQGTGA. Trimming removed 1 base from V and 0 bases from J; junction bases left unmatched: 16.